The clone carrying this T cell receptor beta chain was seen only a few times. With 1 base clipped from V and 3 bases from J, the junction kept 7 bases outside the gene matches. This CDR3 spans 16 amino acids. Per the germline V gene, CDR1 is MGHRA and CDR2 is YSYEKL. This sample is drawn from a study of blood T cell repertoires in COVID-19. Assay used: immunoSEQ multiplex PCR; TCRdb lists only in-frame clones, some missing. Found here are 250,000 to 350,000 clones, 86% of them singletons; the top ten hold roughly a tenth. The V call is TRBV4-1, the J call TRBJ1-2; 8 bases map to TRBD1. The sample taken for sequencing was PBMCs or T cells enriched from blood (not recorded which). This clonotype was obtained from a woman under 30 who had recovered from COVID-19. The CDR3 loop is CASSQAPAGGYYGYTF. As DNA, the CDR3 is TGCGCCAGCAGCCAAGCCCCCGCAGGGGGCTACTATGGCTACACCTTC.